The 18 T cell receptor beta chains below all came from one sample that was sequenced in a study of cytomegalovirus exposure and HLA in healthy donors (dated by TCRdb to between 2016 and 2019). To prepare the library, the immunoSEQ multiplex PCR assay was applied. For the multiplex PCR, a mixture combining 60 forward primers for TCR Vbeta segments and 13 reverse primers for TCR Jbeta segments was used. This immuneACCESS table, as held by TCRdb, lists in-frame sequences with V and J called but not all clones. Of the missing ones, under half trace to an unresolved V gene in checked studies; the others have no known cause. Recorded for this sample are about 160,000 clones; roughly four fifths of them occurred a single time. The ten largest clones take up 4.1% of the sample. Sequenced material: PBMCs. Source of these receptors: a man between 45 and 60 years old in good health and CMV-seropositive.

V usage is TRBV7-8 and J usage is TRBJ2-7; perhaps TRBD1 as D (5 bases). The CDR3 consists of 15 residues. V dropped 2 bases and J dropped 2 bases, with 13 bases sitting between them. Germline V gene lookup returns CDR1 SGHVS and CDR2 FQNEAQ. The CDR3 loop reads CASSLQGSAPYEQYF. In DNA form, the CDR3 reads TGTGCCAGCAGCTTACAGGGAAGCGCCCCCTACGAGCAGTACTTC.

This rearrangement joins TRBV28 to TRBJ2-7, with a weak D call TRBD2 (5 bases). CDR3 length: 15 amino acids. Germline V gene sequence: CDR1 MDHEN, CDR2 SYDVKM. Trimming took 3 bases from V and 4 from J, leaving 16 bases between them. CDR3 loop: CASSFVYKRAYEQYF. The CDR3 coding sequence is TGTGCCAGCAGTTTCGTCTATAAGAGGGCTTACGAGCAGTACTTC.

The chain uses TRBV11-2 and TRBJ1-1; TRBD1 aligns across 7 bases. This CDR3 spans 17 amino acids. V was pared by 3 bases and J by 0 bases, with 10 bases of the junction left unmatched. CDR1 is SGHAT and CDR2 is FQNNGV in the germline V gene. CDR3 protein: CASSLSRDRPLNTEAFF. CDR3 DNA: TGTGCCAGCAGCTTGTCTCGGGACAGACCTCTGAACACTGAAGCTTTCTTT.

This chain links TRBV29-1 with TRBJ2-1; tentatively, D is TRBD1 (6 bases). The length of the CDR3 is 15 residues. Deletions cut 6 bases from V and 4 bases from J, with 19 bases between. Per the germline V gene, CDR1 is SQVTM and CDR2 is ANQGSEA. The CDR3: CSVPKPDRVYNEQFF. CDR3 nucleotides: TGCAGCGTACCCAAGCCGGACAGAGTTTACAATGAGCAGTTCTTC.

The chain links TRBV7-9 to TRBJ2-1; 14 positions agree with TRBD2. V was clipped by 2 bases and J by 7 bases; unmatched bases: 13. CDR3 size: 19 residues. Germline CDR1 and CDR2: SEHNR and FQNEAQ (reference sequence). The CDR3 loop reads CASSLPRGTSGRRVNEQFF. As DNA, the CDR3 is TGTGCCAGCAGCTTACCTAGGGGGACTAGCGGGAGACGGGTAAATGAGCAGTTCTTC.

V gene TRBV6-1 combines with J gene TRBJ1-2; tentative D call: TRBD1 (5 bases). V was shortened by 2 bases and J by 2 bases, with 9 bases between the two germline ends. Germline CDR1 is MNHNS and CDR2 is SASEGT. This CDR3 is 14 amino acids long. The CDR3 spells CASSEFAGNYGYTF. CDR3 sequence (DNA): TGTGCCAGCAGTGAATTCGCAGGGAACTATGGCTACACCTTC.

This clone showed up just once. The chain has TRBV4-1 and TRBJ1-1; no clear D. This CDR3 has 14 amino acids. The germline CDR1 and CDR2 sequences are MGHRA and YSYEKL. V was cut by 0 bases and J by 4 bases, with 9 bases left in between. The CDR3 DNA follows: TGCGCCAGCAGCCAAGACCGTTTATTCACTGAAGCTTTCTTT. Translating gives CASSQDRLFTEAFF.

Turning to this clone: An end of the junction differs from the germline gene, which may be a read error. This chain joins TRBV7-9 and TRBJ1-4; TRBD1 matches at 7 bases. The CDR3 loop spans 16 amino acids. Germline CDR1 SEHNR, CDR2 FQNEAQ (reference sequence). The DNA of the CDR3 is TGTTCCAGCAGCCCTCCCGGGGTAGGGGGCGTTGAAAAACTGTTTTTT. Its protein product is CSSSPPGVGGVEKLFF.

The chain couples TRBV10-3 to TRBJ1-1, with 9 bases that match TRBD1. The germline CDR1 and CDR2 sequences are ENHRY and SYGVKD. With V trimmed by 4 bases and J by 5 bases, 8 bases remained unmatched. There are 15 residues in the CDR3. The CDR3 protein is CAISAQQGAGTEAFF. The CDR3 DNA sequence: TGTGCCATCAGTGCCCAACAGGGGGCGGGAACTGAAGCTTTCTTT.

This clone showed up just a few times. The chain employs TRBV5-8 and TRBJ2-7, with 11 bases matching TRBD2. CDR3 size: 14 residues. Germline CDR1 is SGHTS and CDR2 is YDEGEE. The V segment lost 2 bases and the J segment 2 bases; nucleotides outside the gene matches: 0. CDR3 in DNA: TGTGCCAGCAGCTTACTAGCGGGGGCCTACGAGCAGTACTTC. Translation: CASSLLAGAYEQYF.

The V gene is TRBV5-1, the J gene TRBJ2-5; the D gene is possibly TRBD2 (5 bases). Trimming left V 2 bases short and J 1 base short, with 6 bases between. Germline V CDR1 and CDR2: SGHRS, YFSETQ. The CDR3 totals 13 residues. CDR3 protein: CASSFAGQETQYF. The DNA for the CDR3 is TGCGCCAGCAGCTTTGCGGGCCAAGAGACCCAGTACTTC.

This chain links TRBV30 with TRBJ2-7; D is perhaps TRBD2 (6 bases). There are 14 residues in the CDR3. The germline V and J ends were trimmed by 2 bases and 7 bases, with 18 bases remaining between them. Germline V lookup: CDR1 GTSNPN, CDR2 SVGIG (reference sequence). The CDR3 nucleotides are TGTGCCTGGAGTCCCGCGGGGACCACCGGGGAGCAGTACTTC. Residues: CAWSPAGTTGEQYF.

The CDR3 reads CASGPRGQGTGELFF. CDR3 nucleotides: TGTGCCAGCGGCCCGAGGGGACAGGGCACCGGGGAGCTGTTTTTT. The chain joins TRBV9 to TRBJ2-2; TRBD1 matches at 9 bases. The CDR3 is 15 residues long. V lost 7 bases to trimming and J lost 4 bases; unmatched junction nucleotides: 8. Germline lookup yields CDR1 SGDLS and CDR2 YYNGEE.

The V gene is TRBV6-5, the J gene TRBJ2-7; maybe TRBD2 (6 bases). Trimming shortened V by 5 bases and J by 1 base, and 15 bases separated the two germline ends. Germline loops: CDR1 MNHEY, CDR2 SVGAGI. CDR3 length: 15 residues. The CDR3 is CASSPLERVSYEQYF. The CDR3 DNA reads TGTGCCAGCAGTCCCCTCGAGCGGGTATCCTACGAGCAGTACTTC.

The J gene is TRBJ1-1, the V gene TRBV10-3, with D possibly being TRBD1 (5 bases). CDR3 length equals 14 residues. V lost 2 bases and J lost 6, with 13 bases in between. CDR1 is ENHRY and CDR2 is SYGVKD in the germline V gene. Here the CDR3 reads CAISEPGKSSEAFF. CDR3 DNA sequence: TGTGCCATCAGTGAGCCAGGGAAGTCGTCTGAAGCTTTCTTT.

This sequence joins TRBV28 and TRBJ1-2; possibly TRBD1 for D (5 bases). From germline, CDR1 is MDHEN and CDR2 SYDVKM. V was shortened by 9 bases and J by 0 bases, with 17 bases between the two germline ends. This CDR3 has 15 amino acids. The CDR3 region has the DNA TGTGCCAGTTTAGCCGGGCCAGGGTCTAACTATGGCTACACCTTC. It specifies CASLAGPGSNYGYTF.

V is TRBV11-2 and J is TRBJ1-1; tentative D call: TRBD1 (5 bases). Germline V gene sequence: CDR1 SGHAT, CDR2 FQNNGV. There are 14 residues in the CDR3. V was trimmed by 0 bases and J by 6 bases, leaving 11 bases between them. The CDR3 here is CASSLDRRGSEAFF. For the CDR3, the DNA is TGTGCCAGCAGCTTAGATCGGAGGGGATCTGAAGCTTTCTTT.

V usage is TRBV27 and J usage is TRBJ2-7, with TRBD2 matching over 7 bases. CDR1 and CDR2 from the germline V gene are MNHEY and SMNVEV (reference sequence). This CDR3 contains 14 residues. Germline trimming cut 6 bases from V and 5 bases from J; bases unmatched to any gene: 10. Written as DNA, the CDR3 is TGTGCCAGCAGGACGAGACTAGGGACTAACGAGCAGTACTTC. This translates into CASRTRLGTNEQYF.